Below are 20 T cell receptor beta chains sequenced from a single sample in a study of T cell responses to AZD1222 COVID-19 vaccine. Method: immunoSEQ multiplex PCR; TCRdb's copy keeps in-frame clones and lacks some. The sample lists tens of thousands of clones, about 89% occurring once. This material consisted of peripheral blood, taken on day 0 of AZD1222 vaccination. Every receptor here comes from an adult in good health.

This chain uses TRBV9 with TRBJ1-6; 7 bases are a match to TRBD1. This CDR3 comprises 15 residues. Germline V gene data show CDR1 as SGDLS and CDR2 as YYNGEE. V was clipped by 3 bases and J by 7 bases; unmatched bases: 7. CDR3 nucleotide sequence: TGTGCCAGCAGCGCTGGACAGGTAGGAAATTCACCCCTCCACTTT. Encoded protein: CASSAGQVGNSPLHF.

V is TRBV6-4 and J is TRBJ1-1; TRBD1 is a possible D gene (5 bases). CDR1 is MRHNA, CDR2 SNTAGT, per germline. V was pared by 8 bases and J by 0 bases, with 13 bases between. The CDR3 is made up of 14 amino acids. Here the CDR3 reads CASPKGTLNTEAFF. The CDR3 nucleotides are TGTGCCAGCCCAAAGGGGACTTTGAACACTGAAGCTTTCTTT.

This clone appeared a single time. The J gene is TRBJ2-1, the V gene TRBV20-1; D remains unclear. The CDR3 runs to 15 residues. Trimming took 3 bases from V and 0 from J, leaving 12 bases between them. CDR1 is DFQATT and CDR2 is SNEGSKA in the germline V gene (reference sequence). CDR3 sequence (DNA): TGCAGTGCTAGTTTCTCCCTGAGCTCCTACAATGAGCAGTTCTTC. It is translated as CSASFSLSSYNEQFF.

The chain carries TRBV6-5 and TRBJ2-3; D gene ambiguous. Trimming stripped 7 bases from V and 4 bases from J, with 18 bases between. Germline V CDR1 and CDR2: MNHEY, SVGAGI. This CDR3 has 15 residues. As DNA, the CDR3 is TGTGCCAGCACCCAAAAAGGTGATGGGCCAGATACGCAGTATTTT. Amino acids: CASTQKGDGPDTQYF.

The gene calls are TRBV18 and TRBJ2-1; 8 bases align to TRBD2. This CDR3 is built from 17 residues. CDR1 KGHSH and CDR2 LQKENI come from the germline V gene. Losses at the gene ends were 2 bases for V and 4 bases for J; bases not matched to a gene: 10. This chain's CDR3 is CASSPSSGLAGYNEQFF. The CDR3 coding sequence is TGTGCCAGCTCACCAAGCTCCGGCCTAGCGGGTTACAATGAGCAGTTCTTC.

This rearrangement joins TRBV24-1 to TRBJ1-1, with D possibly being TRBD1 (6 bases). Per germline, CDR1 KGHDR and CDR2 SFDVKD. Trimming left V 4 bases short and J 6 bases short, with 14 bases between. This CDR3 contains 14 residues. The CDR3 DNA is TGTGCCACCAGTGACGAGGGGGTTAGCGCTGAAGCTTTCTTT. Residues: CATSDEGVSAEAFF.

The V and J genes are TRBV6-1 and TRBJ2-1; 10 bases align to TRBD2. The CDR3 runs to 15 residues. The V and J ends lost 0 bases and 4 bases, in that order; junction bases with no gene match: 0. Germline lookup yields CDR1 MNHNS and CDR2 SASEGT. The chain's CDR3 is CASSEAAGGYNEQFF. CDR3 bases: TGTGCCAGCAGTGAAGCAGCGGGGGGGTACAATGAGCAGTTCTTC.

Here the CDR3 reads CAISGTEYGYTF. The CDR3 bases are TGTGCCATCAGTGGGACAGAATATGGCTACACCTTC. The J gene is TRBJ1-2, the V gene TRBV10-3, with a possible D match to TRBD1 (6 bases). V was clipped by 4 bases and J by 5 bases, with 8 bases between them. CDR1 is ENHRY and CDR2 is SYGVKD in the germline V gene. The CDR3 runs to 12 residues.

The V gene is TRBV3-1 (or the pseudogene TRBV3-2), the J gene TRBJ1-1; D possibly corresponds to TRBD1 (5 bases). V was cut by 5 bases and J by 2 bases, with 9 bases left in between. Germline lookup yields CDR1 LGHDT and CDR2 YNNKEL (reference sequence). The CDR3 has 13 amino acids. CDR3 coding DNA: TGTGCCAGCAGCTGGACACCTAACACTGAAGCTTTCTTT. It is translated as CASSWTPNTEAFF.

The rearrangement joins TRBV2 to TRBJ2-2, with 14 bases that match TRBD2. V trimming: 7 bases; J trimming: 3 bases; junction bases outside the gene matches: 4. Germline lookup yields CDR1 SNHLY and CDR2 FYNNEI. CDR3 length: 16 amino acids. In nucleotides, the CDR3 is TGTGCCAGCACTTCGACTAGCGGGGGGGACACCGGGGAGCTGTTTTTT. This sequence encodes CASTSTSGGDTGELFF.

The V gene is TRBV11-2, the J gene TRBJ2-2, with unresolved D. Germline V gene data show CDR1 as SGHAT and CDR2 as FQNNGV. This CDR3 has 15 residues. The V gene lost 0 bases and the J gene lost 6 bases, with 11 bases spanning the gap. CDR3: CASSLDRTGAGELFF. The CDR3 bases are TGTGCCAGCAGCTTAGATCGAACCGGAGCCGGGGAGCTGTTTTTT.

This chain joins TRBV10-3 and TRBJ2-1; possibly TRBD1 or TRBD2 for D (6 bases each). CDR3 size: 15 residues. V lost 2 bases and J 3 bases, leaving 11 bases between the germline ends. Germline CDR1 ENHRY, CDR2 SYGVKD. CDR3 nucleotide sequence: TGTGCCATCAGTGAGGGAGGGGGAGGCTACAATGAGCAGTTCTTC. Translated: CAISEGGGGYNEQFF.

The rearrangement links TRBV7-9 to TRBJ2-7, with D possibly TRBD2 on 7 matching bases. Deletions cut 9 bases from V and 2 bases from J, with 17 bases between. Germline V CDR1 and CDR2: SEHNR, FQNEAQ (reference sequence). The CDR3 covers 14 residues. DNA of the CDR3: TGTGCCAGTCGGCGGGGGCCCTCCACCTACGAGCAGTACTTC. As protein: CASRRGPSTYEQYF.

The chain recombines TRBV3-1 (or the pseudogene TRBV3-2) with TRBJ1-5; 8 nucleotides match TRBD1. Trimming cost V 3 bases and J 7 bases; bases outside gene matches: 5. Germline loops: CDR1 LGHDT, CDR2 YNNKEL (reference sequence). CDR3 length equals 14 residues. The CDR3 loop reads CASSHGQGGQPQHF. The CDR3, as DNA: TGTGCCAGCAGCCACGGACAGGGTGGCCAGCCCCAGCATTTT.

Remarks on this clone: The junction does not match germline at one end; this may be a read error. The chain recombines TRBV3-1 (or the pseudogene TRBV3-2) with TRBJ1-2; 9 bases are a match to TRBD1. Germline CDR1 LGHDT, CDR2 YNNKEL (reference sequence). The CDR3 has 15 amino acids. CDR3 DNA: TGTGCCAGCAGCCAAGGACCGGGACAGGGATATGGCTACATCTTC. Translated, it gives CASSQGPGQGYGYIF.

The V call is TRBV5-1, the J call TRBJ2-1; possible D gene TRBD1, 6 bases. Trimming shortened V by 3 bases and J by 10 bases, and 26 bases separated the two germline ends. The germline V gene has CDR1 SGHRS and CDR2 YFSETQ. The CDR3 is 17 residues long. CDR3 protein: CASSSKKGQQGTKEQFF. The CDR3 nucleotides are TGCGCCAGCAGCTCCAAAAAAGGTCAACAGGGCACTAAAGAGCAGTTCTTC.

The V call is TRBV7-9, the J call TRBJ2-2, with no clear D. Trimming left V 3 bases short and J 6 bases short, with 5 bases between. Germline CDR1 is SEHNR and CDR2 is FQNEAQ (reference sequence). This CDR3 is 12 amino acids long. The CDR3 loop is CASSLDSGELFF. The CDR3 nucleotides are TGTGCCAGCAGCTTGGATTCCGGGGAGCTGTTTTTT.

This clone was seen just once. V is TRBV5-6 and J is TRBJ2-2; no firm D call. The CDR3 is 14 residues long. Trimming stripped 5 bases from V and 6 bases from J, with 14 bases between. Germline values: CDR1 SGHDT, CDR2 YYEEEE. Here the CDR3 reads CASRLGLGAGELFF. CDR3 nucleotides: TGTGCCAGCAGGCTGGGGTTGGGCGCCGGGGAGCTGTTTTTT.

CDR3 nucleotides: TGCAGTGCTAGTTCCCCGGACAGGGGGCGCAACGAGCAGTACTTC. It codes for CSASSPDRGRNEQYF. V gene TRBV20-1 combines with J gene TRBJ2-7, with TRBD1 identical over 11 bases. The CDR3 extends over 15 amino acids. The trim removed 3 bases at V and 5 bases at J, leaving 9 bases unmatched. Per the germline V gene, CDR1 is DFQATT and CDR2 is SNEGSKA (reference sequence).

The table lists this clone with a few counts. The chain employs TRBV13 and TRBJ1-1, with no clear D. Germline CDR1 and CDR2: PRHDT and FYEKMQ (reference sequence). The CDR3 is 15 amino acids. The V and J ends lost 1 base and 3 bases respectively, with 12 bases between them. As DNA, the CDR3 is TGTGCCAGCAGCTTAGTAGGACTAGGCGACACTGAAGCTTTCTTT. This encodes CASSLVGLGDTEAFF.